The clone carrying this T cell receptor (beta chain) is categorized as medium-sized. Generated by immunoSEQ multiplex PCR, the TCRdb table keeps only in-frame clones and is missing some. The table lists under 50,000 clones, 90% of them singletons. Germline V lookup: CDR1 SEHNR, CDR2 FQNEAQ (reference sequence). V was pared by 5 bases and J by 3 bases, with 7 bases of the junction left unmatched. The CDR3 is 14 residues long. These data belong to a study of T cell changes during pregnancy in multiple sclerosis. This sequence originates from a female donor in good health, enrolled as a control in a pregnancy study. The chain couples TRBV7-9 to TRBJ2-7; 7 nucleotides agree with TRBD1. The sequencing used peripheral blood, collected in the first trimester of pregnancy. In DNA form, the CDR3 reads TGTGCCAGCAGCCCCAAAGGGGACAGCTACGAGCAGTACTTC. It specifies CASSPKGDSYEQYF.